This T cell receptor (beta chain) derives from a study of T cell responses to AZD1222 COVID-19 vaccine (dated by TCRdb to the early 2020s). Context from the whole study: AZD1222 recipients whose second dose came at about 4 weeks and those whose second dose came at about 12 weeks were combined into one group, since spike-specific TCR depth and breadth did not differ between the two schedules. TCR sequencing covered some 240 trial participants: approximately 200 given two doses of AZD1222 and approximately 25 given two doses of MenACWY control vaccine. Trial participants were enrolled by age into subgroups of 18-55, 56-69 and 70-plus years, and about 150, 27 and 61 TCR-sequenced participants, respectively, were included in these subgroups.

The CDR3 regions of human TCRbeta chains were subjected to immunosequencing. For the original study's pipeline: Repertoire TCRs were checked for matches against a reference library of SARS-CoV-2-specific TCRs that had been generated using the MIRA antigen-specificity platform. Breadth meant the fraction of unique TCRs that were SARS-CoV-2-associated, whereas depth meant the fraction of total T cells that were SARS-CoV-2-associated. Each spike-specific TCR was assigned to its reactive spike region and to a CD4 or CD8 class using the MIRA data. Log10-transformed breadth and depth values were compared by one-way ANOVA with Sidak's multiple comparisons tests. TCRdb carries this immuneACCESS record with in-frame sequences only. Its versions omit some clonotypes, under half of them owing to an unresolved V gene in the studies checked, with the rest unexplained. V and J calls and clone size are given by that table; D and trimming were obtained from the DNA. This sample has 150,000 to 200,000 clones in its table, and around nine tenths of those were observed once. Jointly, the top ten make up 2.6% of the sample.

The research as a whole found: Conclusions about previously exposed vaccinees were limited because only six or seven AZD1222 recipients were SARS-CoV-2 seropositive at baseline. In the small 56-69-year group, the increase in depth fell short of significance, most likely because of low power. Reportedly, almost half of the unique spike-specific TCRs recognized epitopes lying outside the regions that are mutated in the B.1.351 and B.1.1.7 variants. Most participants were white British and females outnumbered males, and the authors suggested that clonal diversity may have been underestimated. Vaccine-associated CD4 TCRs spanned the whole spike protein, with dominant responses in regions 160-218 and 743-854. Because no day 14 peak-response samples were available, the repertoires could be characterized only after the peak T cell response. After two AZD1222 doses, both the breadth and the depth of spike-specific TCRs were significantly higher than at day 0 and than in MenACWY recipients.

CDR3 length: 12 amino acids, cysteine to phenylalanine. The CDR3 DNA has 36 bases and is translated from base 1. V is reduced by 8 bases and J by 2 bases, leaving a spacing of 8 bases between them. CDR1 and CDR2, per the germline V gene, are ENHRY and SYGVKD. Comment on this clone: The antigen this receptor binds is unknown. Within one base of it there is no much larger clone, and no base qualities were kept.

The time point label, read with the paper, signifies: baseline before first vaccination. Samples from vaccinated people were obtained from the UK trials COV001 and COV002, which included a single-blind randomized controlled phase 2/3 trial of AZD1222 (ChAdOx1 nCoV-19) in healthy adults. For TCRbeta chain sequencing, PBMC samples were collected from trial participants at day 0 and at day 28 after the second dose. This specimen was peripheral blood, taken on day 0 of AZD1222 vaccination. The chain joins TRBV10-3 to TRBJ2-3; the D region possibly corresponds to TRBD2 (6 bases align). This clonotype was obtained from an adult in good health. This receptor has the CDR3 CAIGGITDTQYF. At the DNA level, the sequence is TGTGCCATCGGGGGGATCACAGATACGCAGTATTTT.